Shown below are 25 T cell receptor beta chains from a single sample sequenced in a study of Graves' ophthalmopathy and Graves' hyperthyroidism. RNA transcripts provided the template for amplifying TCR beta CDR3 regions. First-round RT-PCR with HTBI primers preceded a second-round multiplex PCR. TCRdb itself ran the multiplex PCR reads through MiXCR, one entry per CDR3 protein. The table lists roughly 500,000 distinct CDR3 sequences, approximately 15% of them singletons, with about 9.4% in the top ten. The source material was blood. These receptors all stem from a young woman with Graves' ophthalmopathy.

This clonotype was detected only a few times. The chain uses TRBV12-3 or TRBV12-4 and TRBJ1-2; D remains ambiguous. The CDR3 totals 14 residues. V was clipped by 2 bases and J by 0 bases, with 7 bases between them. CDR3 in amino acids: CASSLQLANYGYTF. The CDR3 coding sequence is TGTGCCAGCAGTTTACAGTTAGCTAACTATGGCTACACCTTC.

About this clonotype: A clone one base away is much larger, so this may be a read error. This CDR3 fails to terminate in the conserved phenylalanine or tryptophan, so it likely reflects a read error. This sequence joins TRBV6-1 and TRBJ2-7; 11 nucleotides line up with TRBD1. The CDR3 consists of 14 residues. Germline values: CDR1 MNHNS, CDR2 SASEGT. The V gene end was trimmed by 6 bases and the J gene end by 6 bases; junction bases not matched to a gene: 7. CDR3 DNA: TGTGCCAGCAGCAGGGACAGGGGGTACAGCGAGCAGTACTCC. Encoded protein: CASSRDRGYSEQYS.

This clonotype was counted only a few times. The V call is TRBV7-2, the J call TRBJ2-7; TRBD2 matches 9 bases. From germline, CDR1 is SGHTA and CDR2 FQGNSA. The trim removed 3 bases at V and 0 bases at J, leaving 3 bases unmatched. CDR3 size: 15 residues. The CDR3 DNA reads TGTGCCAGCAGCTTTTCTAGCGGGGACTCCTACGAGCAGTACTTC. Protein sequence: CASSFSSGDSYEQYF.

Ten or more counts support this clonotype. V usage is TRBV6-5 and J usage is TRBJ1-2, with 7 bases identical to TRBD1. This CDR3 is built from 16 residues. The V segment lost 7 bases and the J segment 3 bases; nucleotides outside the gene matches: 14. Germline V gives CDR1 MNHEY, CDR2 SVGAGI. In DNA, the CDR3 is TGTGCCAGCACCCCCAACATAGGACAGGCCGACTATGGCTACACCTTC. Translation: CASTPNIGQADYGYTF.

This clonotype occurred many times. The rearrangement uses TRBV6-2 or TRBV6-3 and TRBJ1-2; the D gene is possibly TRBD1 (5 bases). V gave up 7 bases and J gave up 2 bases, with 17 bases separating them. Germline CDR1 reads MNHEY; CDR2 reads SVGEGT. The CDR3 spans 15 residues. CDR3 sequence reads: CASKILQEPNYGYTF. In DNA form, the CDR3 reads TGTGCCAGCAAAATACTACAGGAACCCAACTATGGCTACACCTTC.

As regards this clonotype: A read error may explain this, as a much larger clone is one base away. J is TRBJ2-5 and V is TRBV12-3 or TRBV12-4; possibly TRBD2 for D (7 bases). There are 16 residues in the CDR3. The CDR3 spells CASSHPWGPGRETKYF. The CDR3 DNA follows: TGTGCCAGCAGTCACCCTTGGGGGCCTGGGAGGGAGACCAAGTACTTC.

This clonotype was seen at least ten times. The gene calls are TRBV15 and TRBJ2-2; maybe TRBD2 (5 bases). The length of the CDR3 is 13 residues. Trimming stripped 8 bases from V and 3 bases from J, with 10 bases between. Germline CDR1 is LNHNV and CDR2 is YYDKDF (reference sequence). The CDR3 here is CATGLGYTGELFF. Written as DNA, the CDR3 is TGTGCCACCGGACTGGGCTACACCGGGGAGCTGTTTTTT. The full variable domain, with the rest looked up from reference TRBV15 and TRBJ2-2, is DAMVIQNPRYQVTQFGKPVTLSCSQTLNHNVMYWYQQKSSQAPKLLFHYYDKDFNNEADTPDNFQSRRPNTSFCFLDIRSPGLGDTAMYLCATGLGYTGELFFGEGSRLTVL.

This clonotype came up many times. This chain uses TRBV28 with TRBJ2-5; D is ambiguous. The CDR3 contains 14 residues. Trimming removed 5 bases from V and 4 bases from J, with 14 bases in between. Germline-derived CDR1 and CDR2 are MDHEN and SYDVKM. CDR3 coding DNA: TGTGCCAGCAGTACCACTGTGACTGGAGAGACCCAGTACTTC. Its protein product is CASSTTVTGETQYF.

This chain connects TRBV12-3 or TRBV12-4 to TRBJ2-5; tentative D call: TRBD2 (6 bases). With 1 base removed from V and 5 bases from J, the gap between germline ends came to 11 bases. CDR3 length equals 14 residues. The CDR3: CASSLEDGGETQYF. The CDR3, as DNA: TGTGCCAGCAGTTTAGAAGACGGAGGGGAGACCCAGTACTTC.

This clonotype came up many times. The V gene is TRBV28, the J gene TRBJ2-7; D possibly corresponds to TRBD1 (5 bases). CDR1 MDHEN and CDR2 SYDVKM come from the germline V gene. V was shortened by 4 bases and J by 2 bases, with 21 bases between the two germline ends. The CDR3 contains 17 residues. In nucleotides, the CDR3 is TGTGCCAGCAGTTCTTATTCGCTGGGCCTAGGGGCCTACGAGCAGTACTTC. Its protein is CASSSYSLGLGAYEQYF.

Ten or more counts support this clonotype. The rearrangement uses TRBV6-2 or TRBV6-3 and TRBJ2-5, with 15 bases identical to TRBD2. CDR1 and CDR2 (germline): MNHEY, SVGEGT. J gave up 5 bases and V 4 bases, and 14 bases lay outside the gene matches. CDR3 length equals 19 residues. The CDR3 protein is CASSFRPPGLAGGRETQYF. The CDR3 DNA reads as TGTGCCAGCAGTTTTCGACCCCCGGGACTAGCGGGAGGTCGGGAGACCCAGTACTTC.

This clonotype was seen only a few times. The chain is built from TRBV3-1 and TRBJ1-2, with 7 bases lining up with TRBD1. Germline V gene data show CDR1 as LGHDT and CDR2 as YNNKEL (reference sequence). The CDR3 spans 14 residues. The V and J ends lost 1 base and 8 bases, in that order; junction bases with no gene match: 7. CDR3 amino acids: CASSQVEGASGYTF. CDR3 DNA: TGTGCCAGCAGCCAAGTAGAGGGGGCGAGCGGCTACACCTTC.

This chain connects TRBV14 to TRBJ1-1; possible D gene TRBD1, 5 bases. V was trimmed by 1 base and J by 5 bases, leaving 11 bases between them. The CDR3 spans 14 residues. CDR1 and CDR2 from the germline V gene are SGHDN and FVKESK. In nucleotides, the CDR3 is TGTGCCAGCAGCCAAGGGCAGGGATGGACTGAAGCTTTCTTT. Translated, it gives CASSQGQGWTEAFF.

This clonotype was seen ten or more times. The chain uses TRBV28 and TRBJ1-5, with D unclear. Germline loops: CDR1 MDHEN, CDR2 SYDVKM. The CDR3 sequence is 15 residues long. V was shortened by 7 bases and J by 4 bases, with 17 bases between the two germline ends. CDR3 region: CASISSGLRNQPQHF. In DNA form, the CDR3 reads TGTGCCAGCATTTCCTCGGGCCTAAGGAATCAGCCCCAGCATTTT. The full variable domain, completed using reference TRBV28 and TRBJ1-5, is DVKVTQSSRYLVKRTGEKVFLECVQDMDHENMFWYRQDPGLGLRLIYFSYDVKMKEKGDIPEGYSVSREKKERFSLILESASTNQTSMYLCASISSGLRNQPQHFGDGTRLSIL.

The sample holds many counts of this clonotype. CDR3 DNA: TGCAGTGCTAGAGATCGAGGGAGCACCGGGGAGCTGTTTTTT. It is translated as CSARDRGSTGELFF. The J gene is TRBJ2-2, the V gene TRBV20-1, with D maybe TRBD2 (5 bases). Germline assignment: CDR1 DFQATT and CDR2 SNEGSKA (reference sequence). V was pared by 0 bases and J by 4 bases, with 9 bases between. This CDR3 is 14 amino acids long.

This clonotype was picked up many times. The V gene is TRBV19, the J gene TRBJ1-5; maybe TRBD1 (6 bases). V lost 6 bases and J lost 4, with 13 bases in between. Germline CDR1 and CDR2: LNHDA and SQIVND (reference sequence). This CDR3 has 14 residues. CDR3 in amino acids: CASSGQYGNQPQHF. CDR3 DNA sequence: TGTGCCAGTAGCGGACAGTACGGTAATCAGCCCCAGCATTTT. The variable domain in full, with the rest retrieved from reference TRBV19 and TRBJ1-5, is DGGITQSPKYLFRKEGQNVTLSCEQNLNHDAMYWYRQDPGQGLRLIYYSQIVNDFQKGDIAEGYSVSREKKESFPLTVTSAQKNPTAFYLCASSGQYGNQPQHFGDGTRLSIL.

This clonotype was observed at least ten times. V and J are TRBV6-1 and TRBJ1-1; D call uncertain. This CDR3 region has 14 residues. The V end was cut by 4 bases, the J end by 2 bases, with 11 bases between. Germline values: CDR1 MNHNS, CDR2 SASEGT. Here the CDR3 DNA reads TGTGCCAGCAGTGGGAAAGGTTTCAACACTGAAGCTTTCTTT. Its protein is CASSGKGFNTEAFF.

Concerning this clonotype: One end of the junction varies from germline; a read error may be responsible. The chain carries TRBV6-1 and TRBJ2-2, with D tentatively TRBD2 (5 bases). There are 13 residues in the CDR3. Looked up from germline, CDR1 is MNHNS and CDR2 is SASEGT. The CDR3 here is CASSSSNTGELVF. CDR3 coding DNA: TGCGCCAGCAGTAGCAGTAACACCGGGGAGCTGGTTTTT.

A few counts support this clonotype. The chain links TRBV11-2 to TRBJ2-4; no clear D gene. Germline values: CDR1 SGHAT, CDR2 FQNNGV. The CDR3 covers 15 residues. Trimming took 0 bases from V and 0 from J, leaving 6 bases between them. DNA of the CDR3: TGTGCCAGCAGCTTAGAACGTTTAGCCAAAAACATTCAGTACTTC. Translated, it gives CASSLERLAKNIQYF.

This clonotype was seen at least ten times. This chain links TRBV27 with TRBJ2-5; the match to TRBD2 covers 14 bases. This CDR3 is built from 16 residues. Germline V gene sequence: CDR1 MNHEY, CDR2 SMNVEV (reference sequence). V shed 5 bases and J 2 bases; nucleotides not matched to a gene: 4. The CDR3 loop reads CASSPGTSGGQETQYF. CDR3 bases: TGTGCCAGCAGTCCCGGGACTAGCGGGGGTCAAGAGACCCAGTACTTC.

This clonotype was recorded many times. The chain links TRBV6-5 to TRBJ2-5; D may match TRBD1 or TRBD2 (5 bases each). This CDR3 contains 15 residues. The V end lost 4 bases, the J end lost 2 bases, and 14 bases lay between the germline ends. Per the germline V gene, CDR1 is MNHEY and CDR2 is SVGAGI. The CDR3 sequence is CASSSGRRLQETQYF. As DNA, the CDR3 is TGTGCCAGCAGTTCGGGACGGAGGCTTCAAGAGACCCAGTACTTC.

This clonotype was recorded many times. V gene TRBV30 combines with J gene TRBJ2-7; tentatively, D is TRBD1 or TRBD2 (6 bases each). Germline CDR1 GTSNPN, CDR2 SVGIG (reference sequence). The CDR3 loop spans 14 amino acids. V was shortened by 2 bases and J by 5 bases, with 16 bases between the two germline ends. Here the CDR3 reads CAWSLPMGGHEQYF. Here the CDR3 DNA reads TGTGCCTGGAGTCTCCCTATGGGGGGCCACGAGCAGTACTTC.

The chain is built from TRBV12-3 or TRBV12-4 and TRBJ2-4; D is unresolved. There are 15 residues in the CDR3. Deletions cut 4 bases from V and 2 bases from J, with 12 bases between. The CDR3 DNA reads TGTGCCAGCAGTTCCTTCGGACCGACCAAAAACATTCAGTACTTC. It is translated as CASSSFGPTKNIQYF.

This clonotype was seen repeatedly, ten times or more. J is TRBJ1-2 and V is TRBV20-1, with 9 nucleotides matching TRBD1. Germline V CDR1 and CDR2: DFQATT, SNEGSKA (reference sequence). This CDR3 comprises 13 residues. With V trimmed by 6 bases and J by 6 bases, 8 bases remained unmatched. The CDR3 is CSATRDRADGYTF. The CDR3 DNA reads as TGCAGTGCGACCCGGGACAGGGCTGATGGCTACACCTTC.

This clonotype was counted at least ten times. The V call is TRBV20-1, the J call TRBJ2-7; D is perhaps TRBD1 or TRBD2 (5 bases each). The CDR3 loop spans 13 amino acids. Germline CDR1 reads DFQATT; CDR2 reads SNEGSKA (reference sequence). V lost 6 bases, J lost 2 bases, and 14 bases lay in between. The CDR3 sequence is CSAARDGTYEQYF. CDR3 DNA: TGCAGTGCGGCCCGGGACGGAACCTACGAGCAGTACTTC.